The 24 T cell receptor beta chains below were found in one sample sequenced in a study of cytomegalovirus exposure and HLA in healthy donors. In the PCR, 60 Vbeta and 13 Jbeta primers were used. The assay was immunoSEQ multiplex PCR, and TCRdb's table has in-frame clones only and misses some. The data hold under 150,000 clones, with about two thirds observed a single time. The sequencing input was PBMCs. The receptors stem from a man aged 55 to 70 in good health and CMV-seronegative.

A few counts support this clone. One end of the junction fails to match germline, which may point to a read error. This rearrangement joins TRBV7-9 to TRBJ2-5; 7 nucleotides match TRBD1. Germline V gene sequence: CDR1 SEHNR, CDR2 FQNEAQ (reference sequence). The CDR3 length is 12 residues. CDR3 protein: CSSSNRGETQYF. The DNA of the CDR3 is TGTTCCAGCAGCAACAGGGGTGAGACCCAGTACTTC.

The chain is built from TRBV25-1 and TRBJ1-2; a possible D gene is TRBD1 (5 bases). The V end lost 1 base, the J end lost 6 bases, and 15 bases lay between the germline ends. From germline, CDR1 is MGHDK and CDR2 SYGVNS. The length of the CDR3 is 15 residues. CDR3 in DNA: TGTGCCAGCAGTGAATTCAACAGGATGGGGCATGGCTACACCTTC. Translated: CASSEFNRMGHGYTF.

This clone has a single count. This chain links TRBV19 with TRBJ2-7; 7 nucleotides agree with TRBD2. The CDR3 length is 18 residues. J lost 2 bases, V lost 5 bases, and 18 bases had no gene match. Germline CDR1 reads LNHDA; CDR2 reads SQIVND (reference sequence). CDR3 nucleotides: TGTGCCAGTAGTCCCGGGGGGAACCCCGTGGTGGGCACCTACGAGCAGTACTTC. It encodes CASSPGGNPVVGTYEQYF.

This chain connects TRBV10-3 to TRBJ2-3, with TRBD2 identical over 10 bases. This CDR3 is built from 18 residues. Looked up from germline, CDR1 is ENHRY and CDR2 is SYGVKD. V was pared by 2 bases and J by 0 bases, with 8 bases of the junction left unmatched. The CDR3 protein is CAISEDLAGVSSTDTQYF. The CDR3 DNA sequence: TGTGCCATCAGTGAGGATCTAGCGGGAGTCTCTAGCACAGATACGCAGTATTTT.

The V gene is TRBV6-5, the J gene TRBJ1-1; D not certain. The CDR3 is 14 residues long. V gave up 1 base and J gave up 2 bases, with 8 bases separating them. Germline V gene lookup returns CDR1 MNHEY and CDR2 SVGAGI. Here the CDR3 reads CASSYFTDNTEAFF. CDR3 DNA sequence: TGTGCCAGCAGTTACTTTACAGACAACACTGAAGCTTTCTTT.

The chain carries TRBV30 and TRBJ2-6; TRBD2 might be the D (5 bases). V was shortened by 0 bases and J by 1 base, with 7 bases between the two germline ends. Per the germline V gene, CDR1 is GTSNPN and CDR2 is SVGIG (reference sequence). The CDR3 length is 15 residues. CDR3: CAWSVLVSGANVLTF. DNA for the CDR3: TGTGCCTGGAGTGTACTAGTTTCTGGGGCCAACGTCCTGACTTTC. The whole variable domain, remainder taken from reference TRBV30 and TRBJ2-6, is SQTIHQWPATLVQPVGSPLSLECTVEGTSNPNLYWYRQAAGRGLQLLFYSVGIGQISSEVPQNLSASRPQDRQFILSSKKLLLSDSGFYLCAWSVLVSGANVLTFGAGSRLTVL.

CDR3 nucleotides: TGTGCCAGCAGTTTCTTTAGAGACTCTGGAAACACCATATATTTT. It translates to CASSFFRDSGNTIYF. The chain couples TRBV28 to TRBJ1-3; D gene ambiguous. V lost 3 bases to trimming and J lost 0 bases, with 9 bases between them. Germline CDR1 and CDR2: MDHEN and SYDVKM. The CDR3 has 15 residues.

The V and J genes are TRBV4-2 and TRBJ1-1; D unresolved. The V gene's germline CDR1 is LGHNA and CDR2 YNFKEQ. The CDR3 covers 16 residues. V shed 4 bases and J shed 1 base, with 16 bases lying between them. The CDR3 DNA reads as TGTGCCAGCAGCCTCGTTTCTTCCCCGGGGAACACTGAAGCTTTCTTT. Residues: CASSLVSSPGNTEAFF.

The chain uses TRBV7-6 and TRBJ2-4; D is ambiguous. The CDR3 has 13 residues. Trimming cost V 2 bases and J 6 bases, with 8 bases left between them. Germline V gene data show CDR1 as SGHVS and CDR2 as FNYEAQ. This CDR3 is CASSLWPRNIQYF. The CDR3, as DNA: TGTGCCAGCAGCTTATGGCCCAGAAACATTCAGTACTTC.

With respect to this clone: An end of the junction does not agree with germline; a read error may underlie this. The V and J genes are TRBV5-1 and TRBJ2-7; 16 positions agree with TRBD2. The germline V gene has CDR1 SGHRS and CDR2 YFSETQ. There are 13 residues in the CDR3. CDR3 nucleotides: TGCGCCAGCAGCGAGGGACTAGCGGGAGGGCCTATGTTC. Translation: CASSEGLAGGPMF.

The chain couples TRBV23-1 to TRBJ2-7, with D possibly matching TRBD1 (5 bases). TRBV23-1 is an ORF for which the function is uncertain. V lost 0 bases and J lost 3, with 12 bases in between. The CDR3 has 15 amino acids. CDR3 amino acids: CASSQSSLTDYEQYF. Written as DNA, the CDR3 is TGCGCCAGCAGTCAATCCTCCTTGACAGACTACGAGCAGTACTTC.

The J gene is TRBJ2-5, the V gene TRBV10-2, with D perhaps matching TRBD1 (5 bases). The germline V gene encodes CDR1 WSHSY and CDR2 SAAADI. V lost 10 bases and J lost 1, with 10 bases in between. There are 12 residues in the CDR3. In DNA form, the CDR3 reads TGCGCCACCACAGGATCCCAAGAGACCCAGTACTTC. Amino acid sequence: CATTGSQETQYF.

The V gene is TRBV28, the J gene TRBJ2-5, with D tentatively TRBD2 (6 bases). This CDR3 region has 15 residues. Trimming cost V 10 bases and J 2 bases, with 20 bases left between them. CDR1 and CDR2 (germline): MDHEN, SYDVKM. CDR3 amino acids: CATTIGGASQETQYF. The CDR3 nucleotides read TGTGCCACCACCATCGGGGGAGCGTCACAAGAGACCCAGTACTTC. The full variable domain, in which reference TRBV28 and TRBJ2-5 provide the parts outside the CDR3, is DVKVTQSSRYLVKRTGEKVFLECVQDMDHENMFWYRQDPGLGLRLIYFSYDVKMKEKGDIPEGYSVSREKKERFSLILESASTNQTSMYLCATTIGGASQETQYFGPGTRLLVL.

This clone showed up just once. Mismatch with germline at one junction end may stem from a read error. The chain couples TRBV7-7 to TRBJ2-2; D possibly corresponds to TRBD2 (8 bases). Germline V gene lookup returns CDR1 SSHAT and CDR2 FNYEAQ (reference sequence). The CDR3 length is 15 residues. The CDR3 loop is CASSLAGTDPGELFF. Written as DNA, the CDR3 is TGTGCTAGCAGCTTAGCGGGGACAGATCCCGGGGAGCTGTTTTTT.

V is TRBV29-1 and J is TRBJ2-7; 9 bases agree with TRBD1. Germline assignment: CDR1 SQVTM and CDR2 ANQGSEA. The CDR3 spans 14 residues. Trimming removed 4 bases from V and 2 bases from J; junction bases left unmatched: 6. Written as DNA, the CDR3 is TGCAGCGTTGGGACAGGGGAGGGGGCCTACGAGCAGTACTTC. This codes for CSVGTGEGAYEQYF.

The chain joins TRBV27 to TRBJ1-1; the match to TRBD1 covers 9 bases. Germline assignment: CDR1 MNHEY and CDR2 SMNVEV (reference sequence). The V and J ends lost 8 bases and 1 base, in that order; junction bases with no gene match: 2. This CDR3 comprises 13 residues. CDR3 loop: CASRGQGNTEAFF. CDR3 nucleotides: TGTGCCAGCCGGGGACAGGGGAACACTGAAGCTTTCTTT.

The chain couples TRBV29-1 to TRBJ2-2, with TRBD1 matching 12 bases. Germline assignment: CDR1 SQVTM and CDR2 ANQGSEA. The V gene end was trimmed by 3 bases and the J gene end by 7 bases; junction bases not matched to a gene: 3. The CDR3 is 14 amino acids. The CDR3: CSVDGTGGFGELFF. The CDR3 DNA reads as TGCAGCGTTGACGGGACAGGGGGCTTCGGGGAGCTGTTTTTT.

This rearrangement joins TRBV7-2 to TRBJ2-7; the D gene is possibly TRBD1 (5 bases). V dropped 5 bases and J dropped 7 bases, with 12 bases sitting between them. Germline V CDR1 and CDR2: SGHTA, FQGNSA. The CDR3 loop spans 12 amino acids. CDR3 in amino acids: CASSLDSGEQYF. The CDR3 DNA follows: TGTGCCAGCAGCCTAGACAGTGGGGAGCAGTACTTC.

This clone was recorded a few times. The genes are TRBV28 and TRBJ1-6; 7 bases match TRBD1. CDR3 length: 17 residues. V shed 6 bases, J shed 0 bases, and the junction held 8 bases outside the gene matches. Germline loops: CDR1 MDHEN, CDR2 SYDVKM. CDR3 loop: CASRETGFSSYNSPLHF. DNA for the CDR3: TGTGCCAGCAGGGAGACAGGGTTTAGCTCCTATAATTCACCCCTCCACTTT.

This clone was found once. V gene TRBV6-1 combines with J gene TRBJ2-7, with a weak D call TRBD1 (6 bases). This CDR3 spans 14 amino acids. Per the germline V gene, CDR1 is MNHNS and CDR2 is SASEGT. Trimming shortened V by 6 bases and J by 9 bases, and 21 bases separated the two germline ends. The CDR3 is CASSPGTSHLGQYF. Written as DNA, the CDR3 is TGTGCCAGCAGCCCCGGGACATCCCACCTGGGGCAGTACTTC.

V gene TRBV5-5 combines with J gene TRBJ1-2, with TRBD1 matching 9 bases. J lost 2 bases, V lost 2 bases, and 1 base had no gene match. Germline V CDR1 and CDR2: SGHKS, YYEKEE (reference sequence). The CDR3 contains 14 residues. In nucleotides, the CDR3 is TGTGCCAGCAGCTTTGGGACAGGGAACTATGGCTACACCTTC. Protein product: CASSFGTGNYGYTF.

V and J are TRBV2 and TRBJ1-2; TRBD1 might be the D (5 bases). Trimming shortened V by 2 bases and J by 0 bases, and 19 bases separated the two germline ends. This CDR3 has 18 amino acids. Germline assignment: CDR1 SNHLY and CDR2 FYNNEI. This CDR3 is CASSENPAGQGANYGYTF. The CDR3, as DNA: TGTGCCAGCAGTGAAAACCCGGCAGGGCAAGGAGCTAACTATGGCTACACCTTC.

The chain joins TRBV14 to TRBJ2-2, with TRBD2 matching 7 bases. Germline V gene sequence: CDR1 SGHDN, CDR2 FVKESK. This CDR3 region has 19 residues. V shed 3 bases, J shed 5 bases, and the junction held 18 bases outside the gene matches. The CDR3 DNA reads TGTGCCAGCAGCCATCGGTTAAGTCTTACGGGAGGTTTTACCGGGGAGCTGTTTTTT. Translation gives CASSHRLSLTGGFTGELFF.

This clone showed up just a few times. The V gene is TRBV28, the J gene TRBJ1-1, with 7 positions matching TRBD1. V was pared by 5 bases and J by 1 base, with 7 bases of the junction left unmatched. The CDR3 totals 15 residues. Per the germline V gene, CDR1 is MDHEN and CDR2 is SYDVKM. The CDR3 loop reads CASSLWTGRNTEAFF. The CDR3 DNA reads as TGTGCCAGCAGTCTGTGGACAGGTCGGAACACTGAAGCTTTCTTT. The whole variable domain, filled in from reference TRBV28 and TRBJ1-1, reads DVKVTQSSRYLVKRTGEKVFLECVQDMDHENMFWYRQDPGLGLRLIYFSYDVKMKEKGDIPEGYSVSREKKERFSLILESASTNQTSMYLCASSLWTGRNTEAFFGQGTRLTVV.